The 7 T cell receptor beta chains below were found in one sample sequenced in a study of T cell responses to AZD1222 COVID-19 vaccine. The method was immunoSEQ multiplex PCR; TCRdb's version includes in-frame clones alone and lacks a portion of them. The data contain approximately 140,000 clones, roughly nine tenths of them singletons. The source was peripheral blood, collected on day 0 of AZD1222 vaccination. The origin of the receptors is an adult in good health.

The chain has TRBV28 and TRBJ2-5; 11 bases are shared with TRBD1. J lost 0 bases, V lost 6 bases, and 3 bases had no gene match. The CDR3 consists of 15 residues. Germline assignment: CDR1 MDHEN and CDR2 SYDVKM. The CDR3 bases are TGTGCCAGCAGCTGGACAGGGGGCTACCAAGAGACCCAGTACTTC. It encodes CASSWTGGYQETQYF.

The J gene is TRBJ2-1, the V gene TRBV5-1, with 10 bases that match TRBD2. V trimming: 4 bases; J trimming: 3 bases; junction bases outside the gene matches: 10. The CDR3 length is 17 residues. CDR1 is SGHRS and CDR2 is YFSETQ in the germline V gene. The CDR3 bases are TGCGCCAGCAGCCCGCGGGTGGCTAGCGGGAGCTACAATGAGCAGTTCTTC. The encoded protein is CASSPRVASGSYNEQFF.

J is TRBJ1-6 and V is TRBV6-2 or TRBV6-3, with a weak D call TRBD1 (5 bases). The germline V gene encodes CDR1 MNHEY and CDR2 SVGEGT. The CDR3 is 14 residues long. Between the trimmed V and J ends, which lost 6 bases and 9 bases, there was a span of 15 bases. The CDR3 spells CASSFTGARSPLHF. In nucleotides, the CDR3 is TGTGCCAGCAGCTTTACAGGAGCGCGTTCACCCCTCCACTTT.

The chain combines TRBV28 with TRBJ1-2, with 7 bases matching TRBD1. V dropped 5 bases and J dropped 2; count of bases not matched to a gene: 8. Germline values: CDR1 MDHEN, CDR2 SYDVKM. This CDR3 is built from 15 residues. CDR3 amino acids: CASSNPGTDNYGYTF. CDR3 sequence (DNA): TGTGCCAGCAGTAACCCCGGGACAGACAACTATGGCTACACCTTC.

The chain has TRBV7-2 and TRBJ1-3, with D possibly TRBD1 on 6 matching bases. Trimming cost V 5 bases and J 2 bases, with 10 bases left between them. CDR3 length: 14 amino acids. CDR1 and CDR2 (germline): SGHTA, FQGNSA. This CDR3 is CASSPRTAGNTIYF. The CDR3 nucleotides read TGTGCCAGCAGCCCACGGACAGCTGGAAACACCATATATTTT.

The chain couples TRBV5-6 to TRBJ1-1, with D unclear. The germline gives CDR1 SGHDT, CDR2 YYEEEE. The V end was cut by 0 bases, the J end by 8 bases, with 5 bases between. The CDR3 is 11 residues long. Here the CDR3 reads CASSLAEEAFF. The CDR3, as DNA: TGTGCCAGCAGCTTGGCCGAGGAAGCTTTCTTT.

V and J are TRBV4-1 and TRBJ2-2, with TRBD2 matching 10 bases. The CDR3 is 18 amino acids. Germline-derived CDR1 and CDR2 are MGHRA and YSYEKL. V lost 0 bases, J lost 5 bases, and 9 bases stayed unmatched. The CDR3 DNA reads TGCGCCAGCAGCCAAGACCCCCTAGCGGGAGTAGGAACCGGGGAGCTGTTTTTT. Protein: CASSQDPLAGVGTGELFF.